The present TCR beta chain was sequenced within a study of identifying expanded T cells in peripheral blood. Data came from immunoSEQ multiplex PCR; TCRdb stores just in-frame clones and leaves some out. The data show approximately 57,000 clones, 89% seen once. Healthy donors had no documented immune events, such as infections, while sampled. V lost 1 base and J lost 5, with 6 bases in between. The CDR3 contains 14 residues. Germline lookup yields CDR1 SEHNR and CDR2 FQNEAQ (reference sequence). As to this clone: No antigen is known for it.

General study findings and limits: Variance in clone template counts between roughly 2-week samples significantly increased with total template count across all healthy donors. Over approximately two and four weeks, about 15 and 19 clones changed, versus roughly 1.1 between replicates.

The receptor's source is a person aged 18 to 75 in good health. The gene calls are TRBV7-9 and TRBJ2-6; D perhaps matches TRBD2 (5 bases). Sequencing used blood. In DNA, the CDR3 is TGTGCCAGCAGCTTAGGGGAGAGGGCCAACGTCCTGACTTTC. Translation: CASSLGERANVLTF.